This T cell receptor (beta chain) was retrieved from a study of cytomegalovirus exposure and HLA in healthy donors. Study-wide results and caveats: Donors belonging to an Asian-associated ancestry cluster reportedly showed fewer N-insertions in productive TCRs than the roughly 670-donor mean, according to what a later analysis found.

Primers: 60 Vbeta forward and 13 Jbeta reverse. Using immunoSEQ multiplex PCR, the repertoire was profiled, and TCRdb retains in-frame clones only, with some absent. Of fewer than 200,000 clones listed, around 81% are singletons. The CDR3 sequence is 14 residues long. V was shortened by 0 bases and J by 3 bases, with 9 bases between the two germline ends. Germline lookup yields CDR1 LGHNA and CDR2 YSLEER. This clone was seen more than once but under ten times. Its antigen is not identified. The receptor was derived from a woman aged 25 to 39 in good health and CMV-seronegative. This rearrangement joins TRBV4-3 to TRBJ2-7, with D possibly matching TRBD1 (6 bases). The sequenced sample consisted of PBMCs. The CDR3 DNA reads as TGCGCCAGCAGCCAAGATAGGGGGTACTACGAGCAGTACTTC. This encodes CASSQDRGYYEQYF.